These T cell receptor beta chains were read from a single sample in a study of T cells after yellow fever vaccination. TCRdb fed the 5' RACE reads into MiXCR, producing one record per CDR3 protein. The sample contains about 400,000 distinct CDR3 sequences, under 14% of which appear only once. The sequenced sample was PBMCs, obtained on the day of the first yellow fever vaccination. The source of these receptors is a man younger than 30 who received the YFV17D yellow fever vaccine. Both conserved end residues are part of each CDR3. The D gene is left open where the match is weak. A row's size may be missing; if present it is once, few, many or a size class.

D: NA; J: TRBJ2-5; size: NA; V: TRBV5-6; DNA: TGTGCCAGCAGCTTGCCCAGGAATTATACTTGGGGGGAGACCCAGTACTTC; CDR3: CASSLPRNYTWGETQYF
D: TRBD1; J: TRBJ2-2; size: many; V: TRBV5-1; DNA: TGCGCCAGCAGCTTGGAGGGACTCCAGACAGGGGCCGGGGAGCTGTTTTTT; CDR3: CASSLEGLQTGAGELFF
D: NA; J: TRBJ2-5; size: few; V: TRBV29-1; DNA: TGCAGCGTTGGTCCTTCCCCCCGGGAACCCCAAGAGACCCAGTACTTC; CDR3: CSVGPSPREPQETQYF
D: NA; J: TRBJ1-1; size: few; V: TRBV20-1; DNA: TGCAGTGCCTCGGACAGCACTGAAGCTTTCTTT; CDR3: CSASDSTEAFF
D: NA; J: TRBJ2-6; size: few; V: TRBV6-4; DNA: TGTGCCAGCAGACCGGGACGGAAGTTGTCTGGGGCCAACGTCCTGACTTTC; CDR3: CASRPGRKLSGANVLTF
D: NA; J: TRBJ1-2; size: NA; V: TRBV9; DNA: TGTGCCAGCAGCGCTGGGGGGCCGACAGCCTATGGCTACACCTTC; CDR3: CASSAGGPTAYGYTF
D: NA; J: TRBJ1-1; size: NA; V: TRBV2; DNA: TGTGCCAGCTACATGAACACTGAAGCTTTCTTT; CDR3: CASYMNTEAFF
D: TRBD2; J: TRBJ2-1; size: few; V: TRBV7-6; DNA: TGTGCCAGCAGCTCTAGCGGGGGGGTTAGGAATGAGCAGTTCTTC; CDR3: CASSSSGGVRNEQFF
D: NA; J: TRBJ1-2; size: NA; V: TRBV6-1; DNA: TGTGCCAGCAGTGAATTTCAGGGGAGAGGCTATGGCTACACCTTC; CDR3: CASSEFQGRGYGYTF
D: NA; J: TRBJ2-3; size: NA; V: TRBV29-1; DNA: TGCAGCGGAACCCGACAGTCTGGCACAGATACGCAGTATTTT; CDR3: CSGTRQSGTDTQYF
D: NA; J: TRBJ2-5; size: few; V: TRBV5-6; DNA: TGTGCCAGCAGCCTACAGGGTCACGAGACCCAGTACTTC; CDR3: CASSLQGHETQYF
D: TRBD1; J: TRBJ2-1; size: many; V: TRBV7-2; DNA: TGTGCCAGCACCCCGGACAGGAACAATGAGCAGTTCTTC; CDR3: CASTPDRNNEQFF
D: NA; J: TRBJ1-5; size: few; V: TRBV6-2/TRBV6-3; DNA: TGTGCCAGCAGCACAACGTCAGGGAATCAGCCCCAGCATTTT; CDR3: CASSTTSGNQPQHF
D: NA; J: TRBJ2-5; size: many; V: TRBV12-3/TRBV12-4; DNA: TGTGCCAGCACTCCGCCCGTGGCCGGGGCGGGCGAGACCCAGTACTTC; CDR3: CASTPPVAGAGETQYF
D: NA; J: TRBJ1-5; size: few; V: TRBV12-3/TRBV12-4; DNA: TGTGCCAGCAGTACACAGGGTCAGCCCCAGCATTTT; CDR3: CASSTQGQPQHF
D: NA; J: TRBJ1-5; size: NA; V: TRBV3-1; DNA: TGTGCCAGCAGCCAAGAGAGGGGAGAGGCTCAGCCCCAGCATTTT; CDR3: CASSQERGEAQPQHF
D: TRBD1; J: TRBJ1-3; size: NA; V: TRBV5-6; DNA: TGTGCCAGCAGCTTCGGGACAGGGGGCTCTGGAAACACCATATATTTT; CDR3: CASSFGTGGSGNTIYF
D: NA; J: TRBJ2-3; size: few; V: TRBV12-3/TRBV12-4; DNA: TGTGCCAGCAGTTTTGGGTTTCGACCCACAGATACGCAGTATTTT; CDR3: CASSFGFRPTDTQYF
D: NA; J: TRBJ2-5; size: NA; V: TRBV29-1; DNA: TGCAGCGTTGGCGGCAGCCAAGAGACCCAGTACTTC; CDR3: CSVGGSQETQYF
D: NA; J: TRBJ2-1; size: few; V: TRBV12-3/TRBV12-4; DNA: TGTGCCAGCAGTCAAGGGGGCGGGGGCGCACAAAATGAGCAGTTCTTC; CDR3: CASSQGGGGAQNEQFF
D: NA; J: TRBJ1-2; size: few; V: TRBV4-1; DNA: TGCGCCAGCAGCCAAATAGACAGGAGCTATGGCTACACCTTC; CDR3: CASSQIDRSYGYTF
D: NA; J: TRBJ1-3; size: few; V: TRBV7-2; DNA: TGTGCCAGCAGCCCTTCGCTGTTCTCTGGAAACACCATATATTTT; CDR3: CASSPSLFSGNTIYF
D: NA; J: TRBJ2-2; size: once; V: TRBV6-5; DNA: TGTGCCAGTCGTCTGGGGACCGGGGAGCTGTTTTTT; CDR3: CASRLGTGELFF
D: NA; J: TRBJ2-3; size: NA; V: TRBV10-3; DNA: TGTGCCATCAGTGAGTCCTATGGGGGCACAGATACGCAGTATTTT; CDR3: CAISESYGGTDTQYF
D: TRBD2; J: TRBJ2-5; size: few; V: TRBV5-4; DNA: TGTGCCAGCAGCCGGGGGACTAGCGGGGGAGAGACCCAGTACTTC; CDR3: CASSRGTSGGETQYF
D: NA; J: TRBJ2-2; size: NA; V: TRBV12-3/TRBV12-4; DNA: TGTGCCAGCCACCCCTCGCCGGGCGGGGTTATGACCGGGGAGCTGTTTTTT; CDR3: CASHPSPGGVMTGELFF
D: NA; J: TRBJ2-3; size: many; V: TRBV5-1; DNA: TGCGCCAGCAGCTCGGACCTAGGTGATACGCAGTATTTT; CDR3: CASSSDLGDTQYF
D: NA; J: TRBJ2-1; size: NA; V: TRBV23-1; DNA: TGCGCCAGCAGCAAGGAGTTCTTC; CDR3: CASSKEFF
D: TRBD1; J: TRBJ2-3; size: few; V: TRBV9; DNA: TGTGCCAGCAGCCCCTCGGCCTACTTGACAGGGAGCACAGATACGCAGTATTTT; CDR3: CASSPSAYLTGSTDTQYF
D: TRBD1; J: TRBJ1-2; size: many; V: TRBV6-1; DNA: TGTGCCAGCAGTGTCTTACAGGGGGCCCATGGCTACACCTTC; CDR3: CASSVLQGAHGYTF
D: TRBD1; J: TRBJ2-1; size: few; V: TRBV29-1; DNA: TGCAGCGTTGTATCCGGGACAGGGGGCTACAATGAGCAGTTCTTC; CDR3: CSVVSGTGGYNEQFF
D: TRBD1; J: TRBJ1-1; size: NA; V: TRBV20-1; DNA: TGCAGTGCTATGAACTTGGACAGGAAAAACACTGAAGCTTTCTTT; CDR3: CSAMNLDRKNTEAFF
D: NA; J: TRBJ2-2; size: NA; V: TRBV2; DNA: TGTGCCAGCATGAGAACTGGGGGCACCGGGGAGCTGTTTTTT; CDR3: CASMRTGGTGELFF
D: TRBD1; J: TRBJ1-2; size: NA; V: TRBV12-3/TRBV12-4; DNA: TGTGCCAGCAGTTCCGGACAGGCGTTCTATGGCTACACCTTC; CDR3: CASSSGQAFYGYTF
D: NA; J: TRBJ2-5; size: few; V: TRBV14; DNA: TGTGCCAGCAGCCAAGTCACGGTACACCAAACTCAAGAGACCCAGTACTTC; CDR3: CASSQVTVHQTQETQYF
D: NA; J: TRBJ2-3; size: few; V: TRBV18; DNA: TGTGCCAGCTCACCTATAACCAGGGGAAGCACAGATACGCAGTATTTT; CDR3: CASSPITRGSTDTQYF
D: NA; J: TRBJ1-6; size: many; V: TRBV4-3; DNA: TGCGCCAGCAGCCAAGACGGTCCGAATATTTCACCCCTCCACTTT; CDR3: CASSQDGPNISPLHF
D: TRBD1; J: TRBJ2-1; size: few; V: TRBV19; DNA: TGTGCCAGTAGTGGACAGGCCAGCTCCTACAATGAGCAGTTCTTC; CDR3: CASSGQASSYNEQFF
D: NA; J: TRBJ1-5; size: few; V: TRBV5-5; DNA: TGTGCCAGCAGCTTAAGAGGGGATGATCAGCCCCAGCATTTT; CDR3: CASSLRGDDQPQHF
D: NA; J: TRBJ2-1; size: few; V: TRBV4-1; DNA: TGCGCCAGCAGCCAAGAGAGCGGTAGCTCCTACAATGAGCAGTTCTTC; CDR3: CASSQESGSSYNEQFF
D: TRBD1; J: TRBJ2-1; size: NA; V: TRBV4-3; DNA: TGCGCCAGCAGGGCAGGGGGTAGCAATGAGCAGTTCTTC; CDR3: CASRAGGSNEQFF
D: TRBD1; J: TRBJ1-2; size: NA; V: TRBV7-2; DNA: TGTGCCAGCAGCTTAGAAGGGGGCGCTTTGAATGGCTACACCTTC; CDR3: CASSLEGGALNGYTF
D: NA; J: TRBJ2-5; size: NA; V: TRBV11-2; DNA: TGTGCCAGCAGCTTAATCGGGGGAGCACAAGAGACCCAGTACTTC; CDR3: CASSLIGGAQETQYF
D: NA; J: TRBJ1-1; size: NA; V: TRBV7-3; DNA: TGTGCCAGCAGCTCTACCGGGGCCAACAGTGAAGCTTTCTTT; CDR3: CASSSTGANSEAFF
D: NA; J: TRBJ2-1; size: NA; V: TRBV19; DNA: TGTGCCAGTAGTCTGCCCAATGAGCAGTTCTTC; CDR3: CASSLPNEQFF
D: TRBD1; J: TRBJ1-1; size: few; V: TRBV9; DNA: TGTGCCAGCAGCGGACAACAGGGGGCAACGAACACTGAAGCTTTCTTT; CDR3: CASSGQQGATNTEAFF
D: NA; J: TRBJ1-2; size: few; V: TRBV25-1; DNA: TGTGCCAGCAGTGAATATGGGGAAAACTATGGCTACACCTTC; CDR3: CASSEYGENYGYTF
D: NA; J: TRBJ1-1; size: many; V: TRBV28; DNA: TGTGCCAGCAGACAGAACACTGAAGCTTTCTTT; CDR3: CASRQNTEAFF
D: TRBD1; J: TRBJ1-4; size: few; V: TRBV4-3; DNA: TGCGCCAGCAGCCAATGGGGACCTCGACAGGGTAGGGTGGAAAAACTGTTTTTT; CDR3: CASSQWGPRQGRVEKLFF
D: TRBD1; J: TRBJ1-1; size: few; V: TRBV6-2/TRBV6-3; DNA: TGTGCCAGCAGTTACCGTAGACAGGGCACTGAAGCTTTCTTT; CDR3: CASSYRRQGTEAFF
D: TRBD2; J: TRBJ2-1; size: few; V: TRBV2; DNA: TGTGCCAGCAGTGATCCGGGGGGGCCCTACAATGAGCAGTTCTTC; CDR3: CASSDPGGPYNEQFF
D: NA; J: TRBJ1-2; size: few; V: TRBV4-2; DNA: TGTGCCAGCAGCCTGACGGGTCAGGCCGACTATGGCTACACCTTC; CDR3: CASSLTGQADYGYTF
D: NA; J: TRBJ2-3; size: NA; V: TRBV11-2; DNA: TGTGCCAGCAGCCCTTTAGCCGGACGAATAGATACGCAGTATTTT; CDR3: CASSPLAGRIDTQYF
D: TRBD1; J: TRBJ2-5; size: NA; V: TRBV9; DNA: TGTGCCAGCAGCGTAGATTGGGACAGGGCTAGACAGGAGACCCAGTACTTC; CDR3: CASSVDWDRARQETQYF
D: NA; J: TRBJ1-6; size: many; V: TRBV3-1; DNA: TGTGCCAGCAGCCAAGTTGGATGGAATTCACCCCTCCACTTT; CDR3: CASSQVGWNSPLHF